The next 8 T cell receptor beta chains were all read from a single sample in a study of technical replicates of blood from a handful of donors (TCRdb year 2017). The library was built by means of the immunoSEQ multiplex PCR assay. The table comes from immuneACCESS by way of TCRdb, which keeps in-frame sequences with V and J called. Part of the clones is missing from these tables; in studies checked, under half for an unresolved V gene and the rest for unknown reasons. Recorded for this sample are about 12,000 clones; about 95% of them occurred a single time. Jointly, the top ten make up roughly 6.7% of the sample. The sequencing sample was made of PBMCs. The source is a human donor in good health.

The chain is built from TRBV6-1 and TRBJ2-3; no clear D. V shed 6 bases and J shed 5 bases, with 18 bases lying between them. The CDR3 is 15 residues long. Germline loops: CDR1 MNHNS, CDR2 SASEGT. The CDR3 here is CASRERGFSGDTQYF. The CDR3 DNA is TGTGCCAGCAGAGAACGTGGCTTTTCAGGAGATACGCAGTATTTT.

This clone was detected only a few times. Here the CDR3 reads CASSEYGGSYNEQFF. CDR3 sequence (DNA): TGTGCCAGCAGTGAATACGGGGGCTCCTACAATGAGCAGTTCTTC. The V gene is TRBV6-1, the J gene TRBJ2-1, with D possibly TRBD2 on 6 matching bases. This CDR3 has 15 amino acids. CDR1 MNHNS and CDR2 SASEGT come from the germline V gene. Trimming took 2 bases from V and 0 from J, leaving 8 bases between them.

The rearrangement uses TRBV11-2 and TRBJ2-1, with D tentatively TRBD1 (6 bases). Germline assignment: CDR1 SGHAT and CDR2 FQNNGV. This CDR3 is 17 amino acids long. The V and J ends lost 0 bases and 9 bases respectively, with 21 bases between them. The CDR3 protein is CASSLDEGSGAVGEQFF. Written as DNA, the CDR3 is TGTGCCAGCAGCTTAGATGAAGGGTCAGGGGCGGTGGGTGAGCAGTTCTTC. Combining the CDR3 with reference TRBV11-2 and TRBJ2-1 gives the whole variable domain EAGVAQSPRYKIIEKRQSVAFWCNPISGHATLYWYQQILGQGPKLLIQFQNNGVVDDSQLPKDRFSAERLKGVDSTLKIQPAKLEDSAVYLCASSLDEGSGAVGEQFFGPGTRLTVL.

This chain connects TRBV4-1 to TRBJ2-3; 9 nucleotides align to TRBD2. This CDR3 contains 19 residues. The V segment lost 0 bases and the J segment 4 bases; nucleotides outside the gene matches: 14. Looked up from germline, CDR1 is MGHRA and CDR2 is YSYEKL. CDR3 bases: TGCGCCAGCAGCCAAGATGCGCCAGCGGGAGGATTTGTAGCAGATACGCAGTATTTT. Translated: CASSQDAPAGGFVADTQYF.

V gene TRBV28 combines with J gene TRBJ2-2; perhaps TRBD1 as D (5 bases). V lost 6 bases and J lost 5, with 7 bases in between. CDR3 length: 12 residues. The germline V gene has CDR1 MDHEN and CDR2 SYDVKM. CDR3 protein: CASRSGTGELFF. The CDR3 DNA reads as TGTGCCAGCAGGTCAGGGACCGGGGAGCTGTTTTTT.

This chain joins TRBV11-2 and TRBJ2-7; possible D gene TRBD1, 6 bases. The CDR3 is made up of 15 amino acids. Germline CDR1 and CDR2: SGHAT and FQNNGV. V was pared by 1 base and J by 7 bases, with 17 bases between. CDR3 sequence: CASSLAPGVLWEQYF. As DNA, the CDR3 is TGTGCCAGCAGCTTAGCGCCAGGGGTTCTGTGGGAGCAGTACTTC.

The rearrangement joins TRBV23-1 to TRBJ2-7, with TRBD1 matching 11 bases. TRBV23-1 belongs to the ORF category, with a function that is uncertain. The CDR3 loop spans 18 amino acids. Trimming removed 4 bases from V and 2 bases from J; junction bases left unmatched: 13. CDR3 DNA: TGCGCCAGCAGTCCATGGACAGGGGGCGCGGGTGTTGCCTACGAGCAGTACTTC. Amino acid sequence: CASSPWTGGAGVAYEQYF.

This chain links TRBV6-1 with TRBJ2-3; possible D gene TRBD2, 5 bases. Germline CDR1 MNHNS, CDR2 SASEGT. The V gene lost 4 bases and the J gene lost 4 bases, with 12 bases spanning the gap. This CDR3 has 14 amino acids. CDR3 sequence reads: CASSGPGRADTQYF. CDR3 sequence (DNA): TGTGCCAGCAGTGGCCCCGGGCGGGCAGATACGCAGTATTTT.